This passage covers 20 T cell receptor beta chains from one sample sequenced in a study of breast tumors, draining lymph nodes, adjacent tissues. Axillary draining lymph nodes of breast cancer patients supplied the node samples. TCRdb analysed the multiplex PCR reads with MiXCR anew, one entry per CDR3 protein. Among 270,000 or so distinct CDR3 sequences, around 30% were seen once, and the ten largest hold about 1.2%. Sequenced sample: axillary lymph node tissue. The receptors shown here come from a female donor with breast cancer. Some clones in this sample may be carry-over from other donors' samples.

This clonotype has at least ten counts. The CDR3 DNA reads as TGCGCCAGCAGCTTGGCTTCCACAATAGGGGAGCAGTACTTC. The encoded protein is CASSLASTIGEQYF. The chain joins TRBV5-1 to TRBJ2-7; D is unresolved. The V end lost 0 bases, the J end lost 7 bases, and 14 bases lay between the germline ends. The CDR3 covers 14 residues. In germline, CDR1 is SGHRS, CDR2 YFSETQ.

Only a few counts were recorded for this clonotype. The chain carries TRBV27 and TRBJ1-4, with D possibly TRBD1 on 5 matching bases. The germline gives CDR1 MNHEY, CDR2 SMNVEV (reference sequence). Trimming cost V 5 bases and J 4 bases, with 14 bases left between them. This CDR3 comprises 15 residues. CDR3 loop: CASSPTGARNEKLFF. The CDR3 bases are TGTGCCAGCAGTCCAACAGGAGCCCGTAATGAAAAACTGTTTTTT. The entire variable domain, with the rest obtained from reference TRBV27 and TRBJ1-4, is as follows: EAQVTQNPRYLITVTGKKLTVTCSQNMNHEYMSWYRQDPGLGLRQIYYSMNVEVTDKGDVPEGYKVSRKEKRNFPLILESPSPNQTSLYFCASSPTGARNEKLFFGSGTQLSVL.

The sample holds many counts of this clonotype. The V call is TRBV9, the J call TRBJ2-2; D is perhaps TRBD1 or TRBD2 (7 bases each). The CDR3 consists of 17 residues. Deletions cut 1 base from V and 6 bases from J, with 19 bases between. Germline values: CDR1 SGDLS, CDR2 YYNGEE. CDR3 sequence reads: CASSVTPGGVSAGELFF. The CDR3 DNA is TGTGCCAGCAGCGTAACTCCAGGGGGGGTTTCGGCCGGGGAGCTGTTTTTT.

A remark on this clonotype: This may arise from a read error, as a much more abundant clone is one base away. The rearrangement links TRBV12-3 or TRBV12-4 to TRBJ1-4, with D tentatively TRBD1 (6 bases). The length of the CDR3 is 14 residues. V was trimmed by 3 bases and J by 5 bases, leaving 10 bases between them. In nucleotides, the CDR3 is TGTGCCAGCAGTTTCCAGGGGTTGAATGAAAAACTGTTTTTT. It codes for CASSFQGLNEKLFF.

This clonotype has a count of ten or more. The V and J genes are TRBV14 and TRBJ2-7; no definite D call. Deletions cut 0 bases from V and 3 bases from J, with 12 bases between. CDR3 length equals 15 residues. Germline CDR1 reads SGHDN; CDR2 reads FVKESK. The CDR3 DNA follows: TGTGCCAGCAGCCAAGATTGGGTCGGCCTCTACGAGCAGTACTTC. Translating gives CASSQDWVGLYEQYF. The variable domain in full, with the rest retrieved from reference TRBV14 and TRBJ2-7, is EAGVTQFPSHSVIEKGQTVTLRCDPISGHDNLYWYRRVMGKEIKFLLHFVKESKQDESGMPNNRFLAERTGGTYSTLKVQPAELEDSGVYFCASSQDWVGLYEQYFGPGTRLTVT.

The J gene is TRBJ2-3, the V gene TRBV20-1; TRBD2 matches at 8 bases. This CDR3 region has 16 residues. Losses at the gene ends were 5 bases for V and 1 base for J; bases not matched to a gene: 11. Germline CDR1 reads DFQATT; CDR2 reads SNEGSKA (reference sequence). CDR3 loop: CSAGAPGGPGTDTQYF. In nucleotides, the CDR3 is TGCAGTGCTGGAGCCCCGGGAGGGCCGGGCACAGATACGCAGTATTTT.

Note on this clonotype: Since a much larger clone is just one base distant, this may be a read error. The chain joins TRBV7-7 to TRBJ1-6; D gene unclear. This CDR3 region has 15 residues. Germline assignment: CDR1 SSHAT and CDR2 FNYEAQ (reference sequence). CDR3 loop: CAWSVRIRNNSPFHF. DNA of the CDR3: TGTGCCTGGAGTGTAAGGATTAGGAATAATTCACCCTTCCACTTT.

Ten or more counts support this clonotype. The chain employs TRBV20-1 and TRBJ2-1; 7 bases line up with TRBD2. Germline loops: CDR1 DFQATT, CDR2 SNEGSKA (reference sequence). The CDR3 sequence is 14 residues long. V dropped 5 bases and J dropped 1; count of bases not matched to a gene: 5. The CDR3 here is CSARGAGSYNEQFF. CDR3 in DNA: TGCAGTGCTCGAGGAGCGGGGTCCTACAATGAGCAGTTCTTC.

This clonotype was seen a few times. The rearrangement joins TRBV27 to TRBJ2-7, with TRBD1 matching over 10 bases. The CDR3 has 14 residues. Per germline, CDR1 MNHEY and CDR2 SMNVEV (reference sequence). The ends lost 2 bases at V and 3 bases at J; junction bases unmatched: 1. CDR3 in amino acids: CASSLGQGVYEQYF. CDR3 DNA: TGTGCCAGCAGTTTAGGACAGGGGGTCTACGAGCAGTACTTC.

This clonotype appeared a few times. The CDR3 reads CASSGGRAHYNEQFF. The CDR3 nucleotides are TGTGCCAGCAGCGGGGGGCGGGCACACTACAATGAGCAGTTCTTC. The chain employs TRBV11-3 and TRBJ2-1, with D perhaps being TRBD1 or TRBD2 (6 bases each). This CDR3 spans 15 amino acids. Germline V gene sequence: CDR1 SGHNT, CDR2 YENEEA. The V end lost 5 bases, the J end lost 3 bases, and 14 bases lay between the germline ends.

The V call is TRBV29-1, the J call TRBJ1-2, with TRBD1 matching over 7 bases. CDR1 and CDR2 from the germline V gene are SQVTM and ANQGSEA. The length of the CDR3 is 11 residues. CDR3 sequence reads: CSATGVYGYTF. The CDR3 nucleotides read TGCAGTGCTACAGGGGTCTATGGCTACACCTTC.

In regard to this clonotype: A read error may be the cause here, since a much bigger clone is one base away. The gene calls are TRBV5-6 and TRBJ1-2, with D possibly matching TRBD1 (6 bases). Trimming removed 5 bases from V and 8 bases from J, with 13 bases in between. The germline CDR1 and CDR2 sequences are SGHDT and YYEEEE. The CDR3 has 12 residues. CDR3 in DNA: TGTGCCAGCAGTTACACAGGGTCCGGCTACACCTTC. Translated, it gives CASSYTGSGYTF.

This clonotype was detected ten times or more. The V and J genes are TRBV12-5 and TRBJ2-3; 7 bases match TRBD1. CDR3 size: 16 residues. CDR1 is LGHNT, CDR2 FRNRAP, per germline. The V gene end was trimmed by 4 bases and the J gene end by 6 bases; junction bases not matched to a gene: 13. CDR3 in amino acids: CASGWIQDRMWDTQYF. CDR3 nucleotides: TGTGCTAGTGGTTGGATCCAGGACAGGATGTGGGATACGCAGTATTTT.

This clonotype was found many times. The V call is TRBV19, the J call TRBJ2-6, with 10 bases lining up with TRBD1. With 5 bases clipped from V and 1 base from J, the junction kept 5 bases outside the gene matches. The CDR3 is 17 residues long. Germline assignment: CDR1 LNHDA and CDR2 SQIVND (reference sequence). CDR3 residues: CASSPGQGTSGANVLTF. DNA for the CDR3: TGTGCCAGTAGTCCGGGACAGGGGACTTCTGGGGCCAACGTCCTGACTTTC.

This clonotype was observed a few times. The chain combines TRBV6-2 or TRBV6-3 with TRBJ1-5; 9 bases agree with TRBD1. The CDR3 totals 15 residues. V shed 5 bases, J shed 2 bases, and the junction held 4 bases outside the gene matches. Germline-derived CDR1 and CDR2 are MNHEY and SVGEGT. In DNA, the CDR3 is TGTGCCAGCAGTACGGGACAGGGTGGCAATCAGCCCCAGCATTTT. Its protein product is CASSTGQGGNQPQHF.

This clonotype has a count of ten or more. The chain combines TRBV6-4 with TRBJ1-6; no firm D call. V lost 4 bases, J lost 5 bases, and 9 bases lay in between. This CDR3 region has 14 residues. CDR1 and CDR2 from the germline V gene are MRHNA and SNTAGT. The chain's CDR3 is CASSVDRDNSPLHF. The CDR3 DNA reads TGTGCCAGCAGTGTGGACCGCGATAATTCACCCCTCCACTTT.

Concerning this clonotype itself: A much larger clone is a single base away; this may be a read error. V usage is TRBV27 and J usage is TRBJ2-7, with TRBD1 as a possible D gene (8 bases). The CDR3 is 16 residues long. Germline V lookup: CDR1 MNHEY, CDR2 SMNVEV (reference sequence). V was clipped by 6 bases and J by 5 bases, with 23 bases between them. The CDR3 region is CASSSHNRGGSDEQYF. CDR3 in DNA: TGTGCCAGCAGCTCCCACAACAGGGGGGGCTCGGACGAGCAGTACTTC.

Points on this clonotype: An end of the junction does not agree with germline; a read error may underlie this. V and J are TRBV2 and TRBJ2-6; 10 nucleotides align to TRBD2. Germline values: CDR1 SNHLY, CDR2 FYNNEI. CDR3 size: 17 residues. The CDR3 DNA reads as TGTGCCAGCATCGGAACTAGCGGGGACTCTGGGGCCAACGTCCTGACCTTC. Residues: CASIGTSGDSGANVLTF.

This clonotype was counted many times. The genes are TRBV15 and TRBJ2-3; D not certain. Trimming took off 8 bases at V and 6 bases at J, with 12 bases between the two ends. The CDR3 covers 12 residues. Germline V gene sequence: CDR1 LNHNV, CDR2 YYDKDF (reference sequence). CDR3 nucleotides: TGTGCCACCGGAAAAACAAGGGATACGCAGTATTTT. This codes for CATGKTRDTQYF. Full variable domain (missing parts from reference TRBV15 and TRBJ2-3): DAMVIQNPRYQVTQFGKPVTLSCSQTLNHNVMYWYQQKSSQAPKLLFHYYDKDFNNEADTPDNFQSRRPNTSFCFLDIRSPGLGDTAMYLCATGKTRDTQYFGPGTRLTVL.

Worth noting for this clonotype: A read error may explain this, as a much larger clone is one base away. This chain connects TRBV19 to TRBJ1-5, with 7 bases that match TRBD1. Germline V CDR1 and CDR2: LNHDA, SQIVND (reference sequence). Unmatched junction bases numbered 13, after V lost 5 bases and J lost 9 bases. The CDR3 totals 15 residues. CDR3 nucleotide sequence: TGTGCCAGTAGTGACCCGCGACAGGGAGACTGGCCCCAGCATTTT. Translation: CASSDPRQGDWPQHF.